The 6 T cell receptor beta chains reported below all come from one sample, sequenced in a study of post-analysis software for immune sequencing data. Unique molecular identifiers had been added to the TCR beta cDNA libraries. TCRdb re-analysed the PCR reads in MiXCR, keeping a single row per CDR3 protein. The repertoire has about 200,000 distinct CDR3 sequences, around 30% of them found once; the top ten carry less than 4%. No antigens are known for them. The study's findings and limits: A handful of TRBV segments appeared more often in patients than in controls, and TRBV5-6, TRBV5-1 and TRBV20-1 were among these.

The specimen was blood. All receptors come from a girl younger than 18 with multiple sclerosis.

This clonotype was seen at least ten times. The genes are TRBV5-6 and TRBJ2-1, with D hard to call. The CDR3 is 13 amino acids. Germline loops: CDR1 SGHDT, CDR2 YYEEEE. Deletions cut 3 bases from V and 2 bases from J, with 6 bases between. The CDR3 loop is CASSSATYNEQFF. The CDR3 region has the DNA TGTGCCAGCAGCTCTGCAACCTACAATGAGCAGTTCTTC. The variable domain in full, with the rest retrieved from reference TRBV5-6 and TRBJ2-1, is DAGVTQSPTHLIKTRGQQVTLRCSPKSGHDTVSWYQQALGQGPQFIFQYYEEEERQRGNFPDRFSGHQFPNYSSELNVNALLLGDSALYLCASSSATYNEQFFGPGTRLTVL.

This clonotype was detected many times. The CDR3 here is CASSLGTSGGNEQFF. The CDR3 DNA follows: TGTGCCAGCAGTCTAGGGACTAGCGGGGGCAATGAGCAGTTCTTC. V and J are TRBV6-5 and TRBJ2-1; 14 bases map to TRBD2. The J segment lost 6 bases and the V segment lost 5 bases, leaving 3 bases of the junction unmatched. Germline V gene lookup returns CDR1 MNHEY and CDR2 SVGAGI. The length of the CDR3 is 15 residues.

This clonotype was found a few times. The V and J genes are TRBV7-3 and TRBJ1-2, with TRBD1 matching over 8 bases. Germline-derived CDR1 and CDR2 are SGHTA and FQGTGA. After removal of 5 bases from V and 4 bases from J, the junction contained 9 bases not matched to a gene. CDR3 length: 15 amino acids. CDR3 region: CASSPQGGPFYGYTF. Written as DNA, the CDR3 is TGTGCCAGCAGCCCACAGGGGGGGCCCTTCTATGGCTACACCTTC.

V and J are TRBV6-1 and TRBJ2-3; 9 nucleotides match TRBD1. The germline gives CDR1 MNHNS, CDR2 SASEGT. With V trimmed by 6 bases and J by 1 base, 8 bases remained unmatched. The CDR3 length is 16 residues. CDR3 residues: CASRKQGALGTDTQYF. In DNA, the CDR3 is TGTGCCAGCAGGAAACAGGGGGCGCTGGGCACAGATACGCAGTATTTT.

This clonotype was counted only a few times. V usage is TRBV6-5 and J usage is TRBJ2-1, with unresolved D. V was trimmed by 0 bases and J by 10 bases, leaving 10 bases between them. From germline, CDR1 is MNHEY and CDR2 SVGAGI. There are 13 residues in the CDR3. In nucleotides, the CDR3 is TGTGCCAGCAGTTACTCCTTGGCCGGGGAGCAGTTCTTC. This sequence encodes CASSYSLAGEQFF.

The rearrangement links TRBV7-6 to TRBJ2-2; possible D gene TRBD2, 6 bases. With 4 bases removed from V and 2 bases from J, the gap between germline ends came to 11 bases. Germline values: CDR1 SGHVS, CDR2 FNYEAQ. The CDR3 contains 15 residues. In DNA, the CDR3 is TGTGCCAGCAGCTCCTGGGACTTCAACACCGGGGAGCTGTTTTTT. It translates to CASSSWDFNTGELFF.